These 8 T cell receptor beta chains originate from one sample sequenced in a study of blood T cell repertoires in COVID-19. Profiling relied on immunoSEQ multiplex PCR, and the TCRdb table lists in-frame clones only, not all of them. Of roughly 130,000 clones listed, about four fifths are singletons. The sequenced sample consisted of peripheral blood. Receptors were obtained from a woman in her seventies with acute or convalescent COVID-19.

The CDR3 loop is CASSGVGLGGNQPQHF. CDR3 nucleotide sequence: TGTGCCAGCAGTGGAGTGGGCCTCGGTGGCAATCAGCCCCAGCATTTT. This chain joins TRBV6-1 and TRBJ1-5; D is undetermined. The CDR3 runs 16 residues. Trimming took off 4 bases at V and 2 bases at J, with 15 bases between the two ends. CDR1 MNHNS and CDR2 SASEGT come from the germline V gene.

The V and J genes are TRBV3-1 (or the pseudogene TRBV3-2) and TRBJ2-7; 9 bases are a match to TRBD1. V gave up 2 bases and J gave up 6 bases; unmatched junction bases: 8. In germline, CDR1 is LGHDT, CDR2 YNNKEL (reference sequence). The CDR3 sequence is 15 residues long. The CDR3 bases are TGTGCCAGCAGCCAATCGGTACAGGGGGCAGGCGAGCAGTACTTC. This translates into CASSQSVQGAGEQYF.

The chain joins TRBV5-1 to TRBJ1-2; D gene unclear. The CDR3 spans 14 residues. V was shortened by 4 bases and J by 3 bases, with 13 bases between the two germline ends. Germline CDR1 reads SGHRS; CDR2 reads YFSETQ. CDR3 loop: CASSLAGQYYGYTF. The CDR3 DNA reads as TGCGCCAGCAGCCTCGCTGGGCAGTACTATGGCTACACCTTC.

The chain combines TRBV7-2 with TRBJ2-5, with 10 nucleotides matching TRBD2. Germline loops: CDR1 SGHTA, CDR2 FQGNSA. The CDR3 spans 17 residues. V lost 2 bases and J lost 5; bases outside the gene matches: 11. This CDR3 is CASSLIRVVAGGETQYF. The CDR3 nucleotides read TGTGCCAGCAGCTTAATTAGGGTAGTAGCGGGGGGTGAGACCCAGTACTTC. Supplemented by reference TRBV7-2 and TRBJ2-5, the full variable domain reads GAGVSQSPSNKVTEKGKDVELRCDPISGHTALYWYRQSLGQGLEFLIYFQGNSAPDKSGLPSDRFSAERTGGSVSTLTIQRTQQEDSAVYLCASSLIRVVAGGETQYFGPGTRLLVL.

In DNA, the CDR3 is TGTGCCAGTAGTCTTGGGCTCATGAACACTGAAGCTTTCTTT. This gives the protein CASSLGLMNTEAFF. The V call is TRBV19, the J call TRBJ1-1; D gene uncertain. Trimming shortened V by 5 bases and J by 0 bases, and 10 bases separated the two germline ends. The CDR3 runs to 14 residues. Germline lookup yields CDR1 LNHDA and CDR2 SQIVND (reference sequence).

V is TRBV6-6 and J is TRBJ1-1, with TRBD1 as a possible D gene (6 bases). CDR3 length: 16 amino acids. In germline, CDR1 is MNHNY, CDR2 SVGAGI (reference sequence). V gave up 6 bases and J gave up 3 bases, with 20 bases separating them. The DNA for the CDR3 is TGTGCCAGCAGACATTTGGCAGGGGCTAAGGACACTGAAGCTTTCTTT. Translated: CASRHLAGAKDTEAFF.

The chain couples TRBV18 to TRBJ1-2, with a possible D match to TRBD1 (6 bases). The CDR3 is 15 residues long. V was pared by 4 bases and J by 2 bases, with 14 bases between. The germline V gene encodes CDR1 KGHSH and CDR2 LQKENI. The CDR3 is CASSLAGQTNYGYTF. The CDR3 DNA reads TGTGCCAGCTCACTGGCCGGACAGACCAACTATGGCTACACCTTC.

The chain couples TRBV5-4 to TRBJ1-4; no clear D. The V gene lost 5 bases and the J gene lost 4 bases, with 9 bases spanning the gap. Per germline, CDR1 SGHNT and CDR2 YYREEE (reference sequence). CDR3 length: 13 residues. The CDR3 protein is CASSVGVNEKLFF. Written as DNA, the CDR3 is TGTGCCAGCAGTGTGGGCGTTAATGAAAAACTGTTTTTT.